These 7 T cell receptor beta chains originate from one sample sequenced in a study of monozygotic twins with inflammatory bowel disease (dated by TCRdb to between 2017 and 2020). Library preparation used 5' RACE. These reads were obtained on an Illumina HiSeq 2500. TCRdb reprocessed the reads and lists each CDR3 protein sequence as a single entry, with no DNA. The table held for this sample gives 400,000 or so distinct CDR3 sequences. About 2.4% of the sample is taken by the ten largest. The sequenced sample was blood. All receptors derive from a human donor with ulcerative colitis or Crohn's disease, or a healthy co-twin of an affected twin (not recorded which).

The V call is TRBV5-4, the J call TRBJ1-1; TCRdb designates TRBD1, a call that cannot be tested without DNA. CDR1 is SGHNT, CDR2 YYREEE, per germline (reference sequence). The CDR3 totals 15 residues. CDR3 region: CARLIGNRENTEAFF.

The rearrangement links TRBV16 to TRBJ1-1. The CDR3 sequence is 14 residues long. CDR1 and CDR2 from the germline V gene are KGHSY and FQNENV. This CDR3 reads CASSGVPAREEAFF.

V gene TRBV19 combines with J gene TRBJ1-5; checking the TCRdb D call of TRBD1 is not possible without DNA. This CDR3 has 16 residues. Germline V gene sequence: CDR1 LNHDA, CDR2 SQIVND (reference sequence). CDR3 region: CASSIVIIGTGQPQHF.

The CDR3 region is CASSSPGRSYTGELFF. The J gene is TRBJ2-2, the V gene TRBV7-9; TCRdb selects TRBD2, and the lack of DNA leaves this call unchecked. The CDR3 totals 16 residues. Germline V gives CDR1 SEHNR, CDR2 FQNEAQ (reference sequence).

V gene TRBV7-2 combines with J gene TRBJ2-5; TCRdb names TRBD1, which stays unverified in the absence of DNA. The germline CDR1 and CDR2 sequences are SGHTA and FQGNSA. The CDR3 is 15 amino acids. The CDR3 is CASSFGTGVLETQYF.

The chain links TRBV5-4 to TRBJ1-2; lacking DNA, the TRBD1 call made by TCRdb goes unchecked. Per germline, CDR1 SGHNT and CDR2 YYREEE (reference sequence). The CDR3 runs to 13 residues. CDR3 in amino acids: CASSSTGIYGYTF.

The rearrangement links TRBV2 to TRBJ2-1; the TCRdb call, TRBD1, lacks DNA for checking. The germline V gene encodes CDR1 SNHLY and CDR2 FYNNEI. The CDR3 contains 15 residues. Here the CDR3 reads CASSGGQGNYNEQFF. Supplemented by reference TRBV2 and TRBJ2-1, the full variable domain reads EPEVTQTPSHQVTQMGQEVILRCVPISNHLYFYWYRQILGQKVEFLVSFYNNEISEKSEIFDDQFSVERPDGSNFTLKIRSTKLEDSAMYFCASSGGQGNYNEQFFGPGTRLTVL.